Sequencing of this TCR beta chain was carried out in a study of cytomegalovirus exposure and HLA in healthy donors. Whole-study results and caveats: Follow-up analysis seemed to connect common viral pathogens with several of the most significant clusters identified.

The germline V and J ends were trimmed by 2 bases and 4 bases, with 9 bases remaining between them. The CDR3 length is 13 residues. Germline V gene sequence: CDR1 LGHNT, CDR2 FRNRAP. Primers for the PCR totalled 60 Vbeta and 13 Jbeta. The method was immunoSEQ multiplex PCR; TCRdb's version includes in-frame clones alone and lacks a portion of them. The sample has around 210,000 clones, around 83% seen once. Of note for this clone: Its antigen is undetermined.

Sequencing used PBMCs. The chain recombines TRBV12-5 with TRBJ2-7; tentatively, D is TRBD2 (5 bases). The clonotype originates from a middle-aged woman in good health and CMV-seronegative. CDR3 amino acids: CASGLLEGYEQYF. In DNA, the CDR3 is TGTGCTAGTGGTTTGCTAGAGGGTTACGAGCAGTACTTC.